The 20 T cell receptor beta chains reported below all come from one sample, sequenced in a study of OX40 agonist ivuxolimab in advanced cancers. The data were produced by immunoSEQ multiplex PCR, yet TCRdb's version contains in-frame clones alone and is incomplete. The table has approximately 70,000 clones, roughly 73% seen once. The sample consisted of CD4+ or CD8+ T cells sorted from blood, taken in a trial of the OX40 agonist ivuxolimab. Receptor source: an adult with an advanced solid tumor such as melanoma, head and neck, liver or kidney cancer.

The chain has TRBV7-2 and TRBJ2-5, with D maybe TRBD2 (5 bases). Germline CDR1 is SGHTA and CDR2 is FQGNSA. This CDR3 is 14 amino acids long. Trimming stripped 2 bases from V and 1 base from J, with 8 bases between. The CDR3 DNA reads as TGTGCCAGCAGCTTATTAGCGTTCCAAGAGACCCAGTACTTC. Its translation is CASSLLAFQETQYF. Looking up the rest from reference TRBV7-2 and TRBJ2-5 gives the full variable domain: GAGVSQSPSNKVTEKGKDVELRCDPISGHTALYWYRQSLGQGLEFLIYFQGNSAPDKSGLPSDRFSAERTGGSVSTLTIQRTQQEDSAVYLCASSLLAFQETQYFGPGTRLLVL.

The rearrangement links TRBV5-1 to TRBJ1-6; D gene ambiguous. Deletions cut 2 bases from V and 8 bases from J, with 11 bases between. Germline V gene data show CDR1 as SGHRS and CDR2 as YFSETQ. The CDR3 is 14 amino acids. The CDR3 spells CASSFNQPDSPLHF. CDR3 bases: TGCGCCAGCAGCTTTAACCAACCAGATTCACCCCTCCACTTT.

The genes are TRBV5-5 and TRBJ2-5; TRBD1 is a possible D gene (5 bases). V was shortened by 0 bases and J by 5 bases, with 8 bases between the two germline ends. The CDR3 runs to 13 residues. The V gene's germline CDR1 is SGHKS and CDR2 YYEKEE (reference sequence). The CDR3 region is CASSLGWGETQYF. The CDR3 DNA follows: TGTGCCAGCAGCTTGGGTTGGGGCGAGACCCAGTACTTC.

V and J are TRBV9 and TRBJ2-2; no clear D. The V end lost 5 bases, the J end lost 8 bases, and 10 bases lay between the germline ends. The V gene's germline CDR1 is SGDLS and CDR2 YYNGEE. The CDR3 covers 12 residues. Here the CDR3 reads CASSHSPGELFF. The CDR3 nucleotides read TGTGCCAGCAGTCACAGCCCGGGGGAGCTGTTTTTT.

The V gene is TRBV7-9, the J gene TRBJ1-2; D ambiguous. V gave up 2 bases and J gave up 2 bases, with 6 bases separating them. Germline CDR1 and CDR2: SEHNR and FQNEAQ (reference sequence). CDR3 length: 13 residues. The chain's CDR3 is CASSLIANYGYTF. The CDR3 coding sequence is TGTGCCAGCAGCTTAATTGCGAACTATGGCTACACCTTC.

The chain employs TRBV5-1 and TRBJ1-1, with 8 nucleotides matching TRBD1. V gave up 5 bases and J gave up 2 bases; unmatched junction bases: 11. CDR1 is SGHRS, CDR2 YFSETQ, per germline. The CDR3 has 16 amino acids. The CDR3 spells CASSFTSTGANTEAFF. CDR3 nucleotide sequence: TGCGCCAGCAGTTTCACCTCGACAGGGGCTAACACTGAAGCTTTCTTT.

V usage is TRBV7-9 and J usage is TRBJ2-7; no firm D call. Germline V gene sequence: CDR1 SEHNR, CDR2 FQNEAQ (reference sequence). The length of the CDR3 is 13 residues. The germline V and J ends were trimmed by 1 base and 3 bases, with 7 bases remaining between them. The CDR3 is CASSLGQFYEQYF. The DNA for the CDR3 is TGTGCCAGCAGCTTAGGGCAGTTCTACGAGCAGTACTTC. Together with reference TRBV7-9 and TRBJ2-7, the CDR3 gives the full variable domain: DTGVSQNPRHKITKRGQNVTFRCDPISEHNRLYWYRQTLGQGPEFLTYFQNEAQLEKSRLLSDRFSAERPKGSFSTLEIQRTEQGDSAMYLCASSLGQFYEQYFGPGTRLTVT.

The chain couples TRBV30 to TRBJ1-2, with D tentatively TRBD1 (6 bases). The CDR3 sequence is 15 residues long. In germline, CDR1 is GTSNPN, CDR2 SVGIG (reference sequence). Trimming took 0 bases from V and 3 from J, leaving 14 bases between them. The CDR3 DNA reads TGTGCCTGGAGTGTACAGGGTAGATGGGACTATGGCTACACCTTC. Translating gives CAWSVQGRWDYGYTF.

Notes on this clone: Other nucleotide sequences in the sample specify the same CDR3. The chain employs TRBV19 and TRBJ1-1; possibly TRBD1 for D (5 bases). CDR3 length equals 14 residues. V lost 3 bases and J 2 bases, leaving 10 bases between the germline ends. The V gene's germline CDR1 is LNHDA and CDR2 SQIVND (reference sequence). The CDR3, as DNA: TGTGCCAGTAGTATTAGGGACCGCAACACTGAAGCTTTCTTT. This sequence encodes CASSIRDRNTEAFF.

This clone was observed a few times. This chain links TRBV6-5 with TRBJ2-2; D assignment may be TRBD1 or TRBD2 (5 bases each). Germline loops: CDR1 MNHEY, CDR2 SVGAGI. The V end was cut by 4 bases, the J end by 3 bases, with 12 bases between. The CDR3 spans 15 residues. Written as DNA, the CDR3 is TGTGCCAGCAGTTCCTCCGGGACCTACACCGGGGAGCTGTTTTTT. It codes for CASSSSGTYTGELFF.

The chain uses TRBV11-2 and TRBJ1-2; TRBD1 agrees at 8 bases. The J segment lost 7 bases and the V segment lost 5 bases, leaving 3 bases of the junction unmatched. CDR3 size: 12 residues. CDR1 is SGHAT, CDR2 FQNNGV, per germline. CDR3 region: CASSIDRGGYTF. As DNA, the CDR3 is TGTGCCAGCAGCATCGACAGGGGTGGCTACACCTTC. Full variable domain (outside the CDR3, taken from reference TRBV11-2 and TRBJ1-2): EAGVAQSPRYKIIEKRQSVAFWCNPISGHATLYWYQQILGQGPKLLIQFQNNGVVDDSQLPKDRFSAERLKGVDSTLKIQPAKLEDSAVYLCASSIDRGGYTFGSGTRLTVV.

J is TRBJ1-4 and V is TRBV5-1; D not resolved. The CDR3 sequence is 15 residues long. V lost 0 bases, J lost 8 bases, and 14 bases lay in between. CDR1 is SGHRS, CDR2 YFSETQ, per germline. CDR3 DNA: TGCGCCAGCAGCTTGGATCCACAGTTACGCGAAAAACTGTTTTTT. Its translation: CASSLDPQLREKLFF. Looking up the rest from reference TRBV5-1 and TRBJ1-4 gives the full variable domain: KAGVTQTPRYLIKTRGQQVTLSCSPISGHRSVSWYQQTPGQGLQFLFEYFSETQRNKGNFPGRFSGRQFSNSRSEMNVSTLELGDSALYLCASSLDPQLREKLFFGSGTQLSVL.

This chain joins TRBV4-1 and TRBJ2-5; D is unclear. V was clipped by 2 bases and J by 5 bases, with 9 bases between them. The germline V gene has CDR1 MGHRA and CDR2 YSYEKL. This CDR3 spans 13 amino acids. As DNA, the CDR3 is TGCGCCAGCAGCCAACGATTGCGGGAGACCCAGTACTTC. Translating it yields CASSQRLRETQYF.

Notes on this clone: The sample has other DNA sequences that encode this CDR3 too. V usage is TRBV5-1 and J usage is TRBJ2-7; D is undetermined. CDR1 SGHRS and CDR2 YFSETQ come from the germline V gene. The CDR3 consists of 12 residues. Trimming removed 3 bases at V and 4 bases at J, with 8 bases between. The CDR3 nucleotides read TGCGCCAGCAGCTCCGACCTATACGAGCAGTACTTC. Translated: CASSSDLYEQYF.

The genes are TRBV5-4 and TRBJ2-1; TRBD2 might be the D (6 bases). The CDR3 extends over 14 amino acids. V dropped 2 bases and J dropped 5 bases, with 11 bases sitting between them. Germline CDR1 SGHNT, CDR2 YYREEE (reference sequence). CDR3 amino acids: CASSFGLADNEQFF. For the CDR3, the DNA is TGTGCCAGCAGCTTCGGGTTAGCGGACAATGAGCAGTTCTTC. The whole variable domain, filled in from reference TRBV5-4 and TRBJ2-1, reads ETGVTQSPTHLIKTRGQQVTLRCSSQSGHNTVSWYQQALGQGPQFIFQYYREEENGRGNFPPRFSGLQFPNYSSELNVNALELDDSALYLCASSFGLADNEQFFGPGTRLTVL.

The chain carries TRBV9 and TRBJ1-2; D remains ambiguous. Trimming took off 0 bases at V and 1 base at J, with 4 bases between the two ends. Germline CDR1 and CDR2: SGDLS and YYNGEE. The CDR3 consists of 13 residues. The CDR3 DNA reads TGTGCCAGCAGCGTAGCGCTTAACTATGGCTACACCTTC. It specifies CASSVALNYGYTF.

This chain uses TRBV5-1 with TRBJ1-1, with 8 bases lining up with TRBD1. The CDR3 extends over 15 amino acids. The germline gives CDR1 SGHRS, CDR2 YFSETQ. V lost 0 bases and J lost 1; bases outside the gene matches: 2. In nucleotides, the CDR3 is TGCGCCAGCAGCTTGGCCGGGACAGGGAACACTGAAGCTTTCTTT. Translated: CASSLAGTGNTEAFF.

The chain links TRBV29-1 to TRBJ1-1; possible D gene TRBD1, 5 bases. Trimming took off 4 bases at V and 7 bases at J, with 13 bases between the two ends. Germline V gene lookup returns CDR1 SQVTM and CDR2 ANQGSEA. The CDR3 runs to 12 residues. The CDR3 protein is CSVGSQGNEAFF. Here the CDR3 DNA reads TGCAGCGTTGGTTCCCAGGGTAATGAAGCTTTCTTT.

The chain has TRBV7-9 and TRBJ1-1; no firm D call. Trimming removed 6 bases at V and 0 bases at J, with 8 bases between. The germline gives CDR1 SEHNR, CDR2 FQNEAQ (reference sequence). The CDR3 contains 13 residues. In DNA form, the CDR3 reads TGTGCCAGCAGTCAACAGATGAACACTGAAGCTTTCTTT. Amino acid sequence: CASSQQMNTEAFF.

The V and J genes are TRBV28 and TRBJ2-3; D not certain. Germline V gives CDR1 MDHEN, CDR2 SYDVKM. Between the trimmed V and J ends, which lost 6 bases and 3 bases, there was a span of 10 bases. The CDR3 has 13 amino acids. Here the CDR3 DNA reads TGTGCCAGCAGGAGTTTAAGTACAGATACGCAGTATTTT. Protein sequence: CASRSLSTDTQYF.